The clone carrying this TCR beta chain turned up a few times. What it binds is not known. This sample was taken from a study of identical twins. Findings and limits, study-wide: Weaker excess twin sharing was observed in beta out-of-frame sequences. Insertions ran lower in abundant cord blood beta clonotypes, though not in memory repertoires.

Using its own MiXCR run on the 5' RACE reads, TCRdb lists one record per CDR3 protein. The sample holds 310,000 or so distinct CDR3 sequences, roughly 9.7% seen once. Germline lookup yields CDR1 SGHRS and CDR2 YFSETQ. This CDR3 has 18 amino acids. The germline V and J ends were trimmed by 1 base and 4 bases, with 23 bases remaining between them. These data were also filed under a second study, of yellow fever vaccine responses in identical twins.

The sequenced sample consisted of CD8+ T cells sorted from blood. The source is a woman between 18 and 29 years old in good health. The chain has TRBV5-1 and TRBJ2-5; D might be TRBD1 (7 bases). CDR3 in amino acids: CASSLFGGGGGGGETQYF. The CDR3 DNA reads TGCGCCAGCAGCTTGTTTGGCGGTGGAGGGGGCGGAGGAGAGACCCAGTACTTC.